Listed below are T cell receptor beta chains from one sample, sequenced in a study of T cell repertoires in cytomegalovirus infection. Using its own MiXCR run on the reads, TCRdb lists one record per CDR3 protein. The sample contains around 500,000 distinct CDR3 sequences, roughly 46% of which appear only once. These receptors' antigens are unknown. The starting material was cultured PBMCs, obtained from culture after CMV antigen stimulation. Source of these receptors: a human donor in good health (CMV status not recorded). Some clones in this sample may be carry-over from other donors' samples. The CDR3 runs from the conserved cysteine through the conserved F or W. Fields, in order: V gene, CDR3 protein.

V gene: TRBV12-3/TRBV12-4
CDR3 protein: CASKIYNQPQHF

V gene: TRBV7-9
CDR3 protein: CASSRLSGRVDNEQFF

V gene: TRBV15
CDR3 protein: CATSRPLAGGHEQFF

V gene: TRBV7-2
CDR3 protein: CASSLAAGRSYEQYF

V gene: TRBV15
CDR3 protein: CATSRDEGYEQYF

V gene: TRBV7-6
CDR3 protein: CASSVGHFTDTQYF

V gene: TRBV19
CDR3 protein: CASRPDGGINYGYTF

V gene: TRBV29-1
CDR3 protein: CSGEGAPNTQYF

V gene: TRBV7-9
CDR3 protein: CANQLAGGLTNTGELFF

V gene: TRBV13
CDR3 protein: CASSLGGQGIYEQYF

V gene: TRBV3-1
CDR3 protein: CASSDHSGGWEETQYF

V gene: TRBV6-8
CDR3 protein: CASSRTSGITDTQYF

V gene: TRBV2
CDR3 protein: CASSSGTGLYGYTF

V gene: TRBV11-2
CDR3 protein: CASSPGQLYQETQYF

V gene: TRBV12-3/TRBV12-4
CDR3 protein: CASSSGAGGRSYEQYF

V gene: TRBV6-5
CDR3 protein: CASSYSSLLGGGYTF

V gene: TRBV20-1
CDR3 protein: CSAPGTSGRYNEQFF

V gene: TRBV7-2
CDR3 protein: CASSSGGADQYF

V gene: TRBV19
CDR3 protein: CASRPSRVDEQFF

V gene: TRBV27
CDR3 protein: CASSPPHRVYEQYF

V gene: TRBV7-8
CDR3 protein: CASSSFPRSSYEQYF

V gene: TRBV20-1
CDR3 protein: CSASRGTSVGQYF

V gene: TRBV10-3
CDR3 protein: CAISPGLAGTLSYNEQFF

V gene: TRBV11-3
CDR3 protein: CASSLTGGPAGELFF

V gene: TRBV6-2/TRBV6-3
CDR3 protein: CASSYSNRAEQYF

V gene: TRBV6-2/TRBV6-3
CDR3 protein: CASSWDTTGMNTEAFF

V gene: TRBV7-6
CDR3 protein: CASGRGGYGYTF

V gene: TRBV27
CDR3 protein: CASSLSWQVGNQPQHF

V gene: TRBV7-2
CDR3 protein: CASSLVNLDTSPEELFF

V gene: TRBV4-1
CDR3 protein: CASSQAPQGRQPQHF

V gene: TRBV7-2
CDR3 protein: CASSLGANTGELFF

V gene: TRBV7-6
CDR3 protein: CASSLAGQGDGYTF

V gene: TRBV7-2
CDR3 protein: CASSLQGGHSGANVLTF

V gene: TRBV6-5
CDR3 protein: CASSYSKASNYGYTF

V gene: TRBV11-2
CDR3 protein: CASSLSTFTEAFF

V gene: TRBV7-8
CDR3 protein: CASSPGHLLLNTEAFF